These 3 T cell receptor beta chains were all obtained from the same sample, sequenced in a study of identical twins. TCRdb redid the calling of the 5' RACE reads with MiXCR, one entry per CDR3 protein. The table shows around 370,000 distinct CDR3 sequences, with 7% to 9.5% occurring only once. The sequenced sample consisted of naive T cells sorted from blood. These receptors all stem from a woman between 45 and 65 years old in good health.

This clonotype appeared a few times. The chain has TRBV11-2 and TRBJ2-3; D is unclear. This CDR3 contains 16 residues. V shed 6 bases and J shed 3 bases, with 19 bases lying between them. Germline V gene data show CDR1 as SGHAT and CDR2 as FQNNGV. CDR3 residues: CASSYRVGKKTDTQYF. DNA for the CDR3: TGTGCCAGCAGTTACCGGGTTGGAAAAAAGACAGATACGCAGTATTTT.

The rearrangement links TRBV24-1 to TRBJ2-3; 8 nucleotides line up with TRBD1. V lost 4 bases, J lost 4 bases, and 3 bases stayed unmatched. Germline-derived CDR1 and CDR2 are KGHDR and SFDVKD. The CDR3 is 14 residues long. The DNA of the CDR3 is TGTGCCACCAGTGAGAGCAGGGGGCCAGATACGCAGTATTTT. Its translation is CATSESRGPDTQYF.

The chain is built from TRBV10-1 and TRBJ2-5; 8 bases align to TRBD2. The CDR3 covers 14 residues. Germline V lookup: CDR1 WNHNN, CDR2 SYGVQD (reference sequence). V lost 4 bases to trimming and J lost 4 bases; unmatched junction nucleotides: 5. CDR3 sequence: CASSATLAGETQYF. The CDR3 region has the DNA TGCGCCAGCAGTGCAACTCTAGCGGGAGAGACCCAGTACTTC.